Included here is one T cell receptor beta chain sequence, with context. The antigen remains unidentified. PCR was performed using 60 Vbeta and 13 Jbeta primers. Here immunoSEQ multiplex PCR was the method, and the copy in TCRdb shows in-frame clones only, minus some. Seen here are roughly 110,000 clones, about 60% observed once, and the top ten hold roughly 2%. V dropped 4 bases and J dropped 6 bases, with 10 bases sitting between them. Germline CDR1 and CDR2: LNHDA and SQIVND (reference sequence). The CDR3 sequence is 13 residues long. This entry comes from a study of cytomegalovirus exposure and HLA in healthy donors. Study in general: Some 80 million unique TCRs from HLA-typed donors were held in an early data release. Findings and caveats of the study: Rare sequences made up most TCRs, while some public TCRs were found in many donors. With high specificity and sensitivity, the classifier reportedly diagnosed cytomegalovirus status. In the analysis, some V segments, TRBV6-2 and TRBV6-3 included, were excluded as indistinguishable.

The sequence derives from a woman aged 25 to 39 in good health and CMV-seronegative. V and J are TRBV19 and TRBJ1-5, with TRBD1 as a possible D gene (5 bases). Sequencing was performed on PBMCs. The CDR3, as DNA: TGTGCCAGTAGTAGCAGACAGATTCAGCCCCAGCATTTT. Translation: CASSSRQIQPQHF.